One sample yielded the 15 T cell receptor beta chains listed below, sequenced in a study of beta chain features in type 1 diabetes. Notes on the study in general: Among all four CD4+ subsets, Type 1 diabetes patients had TCRB CDR3s that were moderately but significantly shorter.

Which antigens these TCRs recognize remains unknown. The study reverse transcribed the entire isolated RNA, so it sequenced expressed TCRB transcripts. The assay was immunoSEQ multiplex PCR, and TCRdb's table has in-frame clones only and misses some. Found here are over 200,000 clones, roughly a tenth of them singletons; the top ten hold around 0.015%. The sample was naive CD4+ T cells from blood. The source of these receptors is a young man with type 1 diabetes.

The chain joins TRBV29-1 to TRBJ2-1, with D perhaps TRBD2 (7 bases). This CDR3 is built from 16 residues. Germline CDR1 reads SQVTM; CDR2 reads ANQGSEA. With 6 bases removed from V and 6 bases from J, the gap between germline ends came to 24 bases. CDR3 region: CSVGLGGAARGNEQFF. The CDR3 nucleotides are TGCAGCGTGGGGCTTGGGGGGGCGGCGAGGGGCAATGAGCAGTTCTTC.

The chain recombines TRBV9 with TRBJ1-3; the match to TRBD1 covers 7 bases. Looked up from germline, CDR1 is SGDLS and CDR2 is YYNGEE. This CDR3 region has 15 residues. The V and J ends lost 3 bases and 0 bases, in that order; junction bases with no gene match: 3. The CDR3 loop reads CASSAQGVSGNTIYF. CDR3 nucleotides: TGTGCCAGCAGCGCCCAGGGGGTCTCTGGAAACACCATATATTTT.

J is TRBJ2-1 and V is TRBV5-1; possibly TRBD2 for D (6 bases). This CDR3 has 15 amino acids. Trimming left V 3 bases short and J 9 bases short, with 19 bases between. Looked up from germline, CDR1 is SGHRS and CDR2 is YFSETQ. In DNA, the CDR3 is TGCGCCAGCAGCTACGCCGGGACTGCGGTAGGTGAGCAGTTCTTC. Its protein product is CASSYAGTAVGEQFF.

In this sample, this clone turned up a few times. The rearrangement uses TRBV5-1 and TRBJ1-6; TRBD1 matches 9 bases. The V gene end was trimmed by 5 bases and the J gene end by 7 bases; junction bases not matched to a gene: 4. The CDR3 has 14 amino acids. Per the germline V gene, CDR1 is SGHRS and CDR2 is YFSETQ. The CDR3 DNA reads TGCGCCAGCAGACCGGGACAGGGAAATTCACCCCTCCACTTT. Its protein is CASRPGQGNSPLHF.

This rearrangement joins TRBV7-9 to TRBJ2-6; a weak D match, TRBD1 (5 bases). This CDR3 has 18 residues. The germline V gene encodes CDR1 SEHNR and CDR2 FQNEAQ (reference sequence). V lost 6 bases and J 0 bases, leaving 18 bases between the germline ends. The CDR3 sequence: CASSLWNRLDSGANVLTF. The CDR3 DNA follows: TGTGCCAGCAGTCTTTGGAACAGGCTCGACTCTGGGGCCAACGTCCTGACTTTC.

The CDR3 spells CASSFSRGSNQPQHF. The CDR3 DNA is TGTGCCAGCAGTTTTTCCAGGGGTTCCAATCAGCCCCAGCATTTT. The chain combines TRBV28 with TRBJ1-5; possibly TRBD1 for D (6 bases). The CDR3 length is 15 residues. Germline assignment: CDR1 MDHEN and CDR2 SYDVKM. Trimming cost V 3 bases and J 3 bases, with 12 bases left between them.

J is TRBJ2-3 and V is TRBV5-6; D is unresolved. CDR3 length equals 13 residues. V lost 7 bases to trimming and J lost 4 bases, with 13 bases between them. Germline loops: CDR1 SGHDT, CDR2 YYEEEE. The CDR3 DNA reads as TGTGCCAGCGCCGCACGGTTCGCAGATACGCAGTATTTT. Translated, it gives CASAARFADTQYF. Together with reference TRBV5-6 and TRBJ2-3, the CDR3 gives the full variable domain: DAGVTQSPTHLIKTRGQQVTLRCSPKSGHDTVSWYQQALGQGPQFIFQYYEEEERQRGNFPDRFSGHQFPNYSSELNVNALLLGDSALYLCASAARFADTQYFGPGTRLTVL.

The chain joins TRBV5-1 to TRBJ2-5, with no clear D. V lost 1 base to trimming and J lost 5 bases, with 9 bases between them. Germline V gene data show CDR1 as SGHRS and CDR2 as YFSETQ. The CDR3 runs to 13 residues. CDR3 sequence reads: CASSLYRVETQYF. The CDR3 DNA reads as TGCGCCAGCAGCTTGTACCGGGTTGAGACCCAGTACTTC.

This clone was counted a few times. The V and J genes are TRBV28 and TRBJ2-3; D gene ambiguous. The germline gives CDR1 MDHEN, CDR2 SYDVKM. This CDR3 has 13 residues. V was trimmed by 6 bases and J by 0 bases, leaving 7 bases between them. The chain's CDR3 is CASRETSTDTQYF. CDR3 DNA: TGTGCCAGCAGGGAGACTAGCACAGATACGCAGTATTTT.

The CDR3 nucleotides read TGTGCCAGCAGCTTAGTTATAGATACGCAGTATTTT. Translation gives CASSLVIDTQYF. The genes are TRBV7-9 and TRBJ2-3; no reliable D call. V was cut by 1 base and J by 5 bases, with 4 bases left in between. This CDR3 comprises 12 residues. Germline V lookup: CDR1 SEHNR, CDR2 FQNEAQ (reference sequence).

The chain uses TRBV2 and TRBJ1-5; 8 bases are shared with TRBD1. CDR3 length: 14 residues. Germline values: CDR1 SNHLY, CDR2 FYNNEI. The junction had 3 bases not matched to a gene; V was cut back by 7 bases and J by 1 base. The CDR3 DNA is TGTGCCAGCAAACAGGGGGACAGCAATCAGCCCCAGCATTTT. Encoded protein: CASKQGDSNQPQHF.

This clone was detected only a few times. The rearrangement uses TRBV28 and TRBJ2-1; 10 bases are a match to TRBD1. With V trimmed by 6 bases and J by 7 bases, 9 bases remained unmatched. CDR1 MDHEN and CDR2 SYDVKM come from the germline V gene. This CDR3 is 15 amino acids long. CDR3 bases: TGTGCCAGCAGCCCGGGGGGACAGGGGATGAATGAGCAGTTCTTC. It translates to CASSPGGQGMNEQFF.

This clone showed up just a few times. The rearrangement uses TRBV5-1 and TRBJ2-5, with TRBD2 matching over 7 bases. CDR3 length: 14 amino acids. The V and J ends lost 3 bases and 3 bases, in that order; junction bases with no gene match: 5. In germline, CDR1 is SGHRS, CDR2 YFSETQ. In nucleotides, the CDR3 is TGCGCCAGCAGCTCCGGGGGGTTTGAAGAGACCCAGTACTTC. It specifies CASSSGGFEETQYF.

This clone was seen a few times. Different DNA sequences within this sample yield the same CDR3. The rearrangement links TRBV5-1 to TRBJ2-7; 7 bases match TRBD1. Germline trimming cut 3 bases from V and 4 bases from J; bases unmatched to any gene: 4. The CDR3 is 13 residues long. The germline CDR1 and CDR2 sequences are SGHRS and YFSETQ. The CDR3 region has the DNA TGCGCCAGCAGCTGGGGACAGACTTACGAGCAGTACTTC. Protein sequence: CASSWGQTYEQYF. The full variable domain, its missing parts supplied by reference TRBV5-1 and TRBJ2-7, is KAGVTQTPRYLIKTRGQQVTLSCSPISGHRSVSWYQQTPGQGLQFLFEYFSETQRNKGNFPGRFSGRQFSNSRSEMNVSTLELGDSALYLCASSWGQTYEQYFGPGTRLTVT.

The gene calls are TRBV6-5 and TRBJ2-5; TRBD2 matches at 9 bases. Germline CDR1 reads MNHEY; CDR2 reads SVGAGI. This CDR3 is 14 amino acids long. V lost 4 bases, J lost 3 bases, and 3 bases stayed unmatched. The CDR3 sequence: CASSFSGGKETQYF. Written as DNA, the CDR3 is TGTGCCAGCAGTTTTAGCGGGGGAAAAGAGACCCAGTACTTC.